This T cell receptor beta chain comes out of a study of T-cell reconstitution after alpha-beta-depleted transplantation in children. After removal of 3 bases from V and 4 bases from J, the junction contained 15 bases not matched to a gene. This CDR3 spans 18 amino acids. The TCRbeta library incorporated unique molecular identifiers. One entry per CDR3 protein results from TCRdb running MiXCR on the PCR reads. Of about 460,000 distinct CDR3 sequences listed, roughly 10% are singletons. Sequences were derived from PBMCs, mostly from graft donor cells, sampled 180 days after TCRalphabeta/CD19-depleted stem cell transplant. This TCR was sampled from a female patient aged 2-9 years who had a stem cell transplant for aplastic anemia, so the T cells may come from the graft donor. This chain links TRBV12-3 or TRBV12-4 with TRBJ2-1; 7 bases agree with TRBD2. In nucleotides, the CDR3 is TGTGCCAGCAGTTTCAGGGCCCGGGGCGGGAGAGGGTACAATGAGCAGTTCTTC. Protein product: CASSFRARGGRGYNEQFF.